Described below is a single T cell receptor beta chain sequence and its context. The sample carries other DNA sequences with the same CDR3. The CDR3 has 12 residues. Germline V gives CDR1 MNHEY, CDR2 SVGAGI. The V end lost 6 bases, the J end lost 0 bases, and 6 bases lay between the germline ends. Sequencing used immunoSEQ multiplex PCR; TCRdb keeps in-frame clones, though not all of them. The profile shows hundreds of thousands of clones, roughly nine tenths of them singletons. The record originates from a study of blood T cell repertoires in COVID-19. Input material: PBMCs or T cells enriched from blood (not recorded which). The clonotype comes from a woman in her late teens or twenties with acute COVID-19. The chain employs TRBV6-5 and TRBJ2-7; TRBD1 is a possible D gene (6 bases). The CDR3 is CASRQGSYEQYF. CDR3 in DNA: TGTGCCAGCAGACAGGGCTCCTACGAGCAGTACTTC.